These 10 T cell receptor beta chains share one sample of origin, sequenced in a study of T cells in narcolepsy. This table comes from immunoSEQ multiplex PCR, and its TCRdb copy is limited to in-frame clones, with some not included. The sample consists of about 35,000 clones, 65% to 85% of them appearing once. Specimen: memory (CD45RA-) CD4+ T cells from blood. The receptors here all came from a human donor in good health.

This clone came up a few times. V usage is TRBV7-2 and J usage is TRBJ2-2; 9 positions match TRBD2. Looked up from germline, CDR1 is SGHTA and CDR2 is FQGNSA. The CDR3 is made up of 17 amino acids. The V segment lost 4 bases and the J segment 6 bases; nucleotides outside the gene matches: 12. The CDR3 DNA sequence: TGTGCCAGCAGCTCGACCGGGACTAGCTTGTCTCCCGGGGAGCTGTTTTTT. Translation: CASSSTGTSLSPGELFF.

This clone was counted once. This chain connects TRBV7-2 to TRBJ2-5; 11 positions agree with TRBD2. The germline gives CDR1 SGHTA, CDR2 FQGNSA. The CDR3 consists of 16 residues. V lost 4 bases and J lost 2; bases outside the gene matches: 6. This CDR3 reads CASSSSSGRLQETQYF. DNA for the CDR3: TGTGCCAGCAGCTCGTCTAGCGGGAGGCTACAAGAGACCCAGTACTTC.

The rearrangement joins TRBV6-1 to TRBJ2-7; 7 bases fit TRBD1. The germline gives CDR1 MNHNS, CDR2 SASEGT. The CDR3 has 13 amino acids. The V and J ends lost 10 bases and 4 bases, in that order; junction bases with no gene match: 10. For the CDR3, the DNA is TGTGCCATCCCGGGACAGTGGGGATACGAGCAGTACTTC. Translated, it gives CAIPGQWGYEQYF.

V is TRBV10-2 and J is TRBJ1-4; weak D call: TRBD1 (5 bases). This CDR3 region has 14 residues. CDR1 and CDR2 from the germline V gene are WSHSY and SAAADI. Trimming removed 6 bases at V and 7 bases at J, with 15 bases between. CDR3: CASRGGESTEKLFF. The CDR3 DNA follows: TGCGCCAGCAGGGGAGGGGAATCTACTGAAAAACTGTTTTTT.

The J gene is TRBJ2-4, the V gene TRBV2; 8 bases are shared with TRBD1. Germline CDR1 is SNHLY and CDR2 is FYNNEI. This CDR3 has 14 residues. V trimming: 7 bases; J trimming: 8 bases; junction bases outside the gene matches: 10. CDR3 in amino acids: CASKWDQGADIQYF. The CDR3 nucleotides read TGTGCCAGCAAATGGGATCAGGGGGCAGACATTCAGTACTTC.

This sequence joins TRBV7-6 and TRBJ2-1; maybe TRBD2 (6 bases). CDR3 length equals 15 residues. V was shortened by 5 bases and J by 0 bases, with 11 bases between the two germline ends. In germline, CDR1 is SGHVS, CDR2 FNYEAQ. CDR3 nucleotides: TGTGCCAGCAGCGTCGGGGGTAGCTCCTACAATGAGCAGTTCTTC. It codes for CASSVGGSSYNEQFF.

This chain joins TRBV19 and TRBJ2-3; 8 positions agree with TRBD2. CDR3 length: 18 residues. Germline CDR1 is LNHDA and CDR2 is SQIVND (reference sequence). The V gene end was trimmed by 5 bases and the J gene end by 2 bases; junction bases not matched to a gene: 15. The CDR3 spells CASSLSGQAGAVTDTQYF. The CDR3 DNA sequence: TGTGCCAGTAGTTTAAGTGGACAAGCGGGGGCCGTCACAGATACGCAGTATTTT.

The chain employs TRBV7-2 and TRBJ2-1, with TRBD2 matching over 8 bases. The CDR3 covers 16 residues. CDR1 and CDR2 (germline): SGHTA, FQGNSA. V lost 1 base to trimming and J lost 2 bases; unmatched junction nucleotides: 4. CDR3 residues: CASSLGISGTYNEQFF. The CDR3 DNA reads TGTGCCAGCAGCTTAGGTATTAGCGGGACCTACAATGAGCAGTTCTTC. Combining the CDR3 with reference TRBV7-2 and TRBJ2-1 gives the whole variable domain GAGVSQSPSNKVTEKGKDVELRCDPISGHTALYWYRQSLGQGLEFLIYFQGNSAPDKSGLPSDRFSAERTGGSVSTLTIQRTQQEDSAVYLCASSLGISGTYNEQFFGPGTRLTVL.

The J gene is TRBJ2-2, the V gene TRBV7-9; D might be TRBD2 (5 bases). This CDR3 has 12 residues. Germline-derived CDR1 and CDR2 are SEHNR and FQNEAQ (reference sequence). With 5 bases removed from V and 5 bases from J, the gap between germline ends came to 6 bases. The CDR3 DNA follows: TGTGCCAGCAGCCGGGAAACCGGGGAGCTGTTTTTT. Translation gives CASSRETGELFF.

This rearrangement joins TRBV5-4 to TRBJ2-3; D may match TRBD1 or TRBD2 (5 bases each). Germline V gene sequence: CDR1 SGHNT, CDR2 YYREEE (reference sequence). Deletions cut 1 base from V and 0 bases from J, with 9 bases between. This CDR3 has 15 residues. CDR3 bases: TGTGCCAGCAGCTTGCTGAGGGGTAGCACAGATACGCAGTATTTT. As protein: CASSLLRGSTDTQYF.